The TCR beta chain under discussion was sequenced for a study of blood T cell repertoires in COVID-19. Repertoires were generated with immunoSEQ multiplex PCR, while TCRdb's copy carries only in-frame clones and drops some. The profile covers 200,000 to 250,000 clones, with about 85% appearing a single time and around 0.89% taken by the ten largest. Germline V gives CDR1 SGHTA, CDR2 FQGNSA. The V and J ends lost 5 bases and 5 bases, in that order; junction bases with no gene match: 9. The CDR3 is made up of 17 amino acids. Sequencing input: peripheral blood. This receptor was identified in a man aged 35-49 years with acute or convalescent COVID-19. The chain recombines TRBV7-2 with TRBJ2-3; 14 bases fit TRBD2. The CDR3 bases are TGTGCCAGCAGCCCCCGGCGACTAGCGGGGGGGGAAGATACGCAGTATTTT. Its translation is CASSPRRLAGGEDTQYF.